The 7 T cell receptor beta chains reported below all come from one sample, sequenced in a study of vaccination and CD4 T cells after COVID-19. Stated treatment: roughly 10-day PBMC culture with coronavirus spike peptide pools or control peptides (ViraFEST assay). Their antigen targets remain unknown. With the Oncomine TCR Beta short-read assay, DNA from cultured CD4+ T cells was sequenced. TCRdb re-derived calls from the PCR reads in MiXCR, one entry per CDR3 protein. The data show fewer than 15,000 distinct CDR3 sequences, 45% to 55% seen once. The source material was cultured CD4+ T cells from blood, sampled after SARS-CoV-2 vaccination. The receptors come from a human donor with COVID-19.

In its sample, this clonotype was seen a few times. This chain links TRBV7-2 with TRBJ1-1; TRBD1 aligns across 8 bases. CDR1 and CDR2 (germline): SGHTA, FQGNSA. The J segment lost 0 bases and the V segment lost 1 base, leaving 1 base of the junction unmatched. This CDR3 is 15 amino acids long. DNA for the CDR3: TGTGCCAGCAGCTTAGGACAGGGGATGAACACTGAAGCTTTCTTT. Protein: CASSLGQGMNTEAFF.

This clonotype was observed a few times. The CDR3 DNA reads TGTGCCAGCAGCCCCCAGGGACAGGGGCTTGGCGAGCAGTACTTC. Protein: CASSPQGQGLGEQYF. The chain carries TRBV7-6 and TRBJ2-7; the match to TRBD1 covers 10 bases. The CDR3 spans 15 residues. The germline CDR1 and CDR2 sequences are SGHVS and FNYEAQ. With V trimmed by 5 bases and J by 6 bases, 10 bases remained unmatched.

The chain recombines TRBV5-4 with TRBJ1-6, with no clear D. V lost 1 base, J lost 1 base, and 15 bases lay in between. Germline V CDR1 and CDR2: SGHNT, YYREEE (reference sequence). The CDR3 has 18 amino acids. The CDR3 protein is CASSLPGPAGSYNSPLHF. In DNA, the CDR3 is TGTGCCAGCAGCTTGCCCGGTCCAGCCGGGTCCTATAATTCACCCCTCCACTTT.

This clonotype appeared a few times. The chain uses TRBV2 and TRBJ2-3; D is undetermined. CDR1 is SNHLY and CDR2 is FYNNEI in the germline V gene. The CDR3 contains 16 residues. Deletions cut 3 bases from V and 4 bases from J, with 17 bases between. CDR3 residues: CASSEQPVLSADTQYF. The CDR3 DNA sequence: TGTGCCAGCAGTGAGCAGCCAGTTCTTTCGGCAGATACGCAGTATTTT.

The table lists this clonotype with a few counts. J is TRBJ1-1 and V is TRBV27; possible D gene TRBD1, 6 bases. The V end was cut by 2 bases, the J end by 0 bases, with 13 bases between. CDR3 length: 16 amino acids. Looked up from germline, CDR1 is MNHEY and CDR2 is SMNVEV (reference sequence). For the CDR3, the DNA is TGTGCCAGCAGTTTAACCCGGGACACCGTGAACACTGAAGCTTTCTTT. As protein: CASSLTRDTVNTEAFF.

In its sample, this clonotype was seen a few times. The V gene is TRBV10-1, the J gene TRBJ1-1; possible D gene TRBD1, 6 bases. CDR1 and CDR2 from the germline V gene are WNHNN and SYGVQD (reference sequence). Between the trimmed V and J ends, which lost 3 bases and 3 bases, there was a span of 11 bases. The CDR3 consists of 14 residues. CDR3 bases: TGCGCCAGCAGTGAAGCAGGGGCAGACACTGAAGCTTTCTTT. It specifies CASSEAGADTEAFF.

The chain combines TRBV20-1 with TRBJ2-5; 7 bases agree with TRBD1. With 6 bases clipped from V and 2 bases from J, the junction kept 12 bases outside the gene matches. The CDR3 loop spans 15 amino acids. The germline V gene encodes CDR1 DFQATT and CDR2 SNEGSKA (reference sequence). CDR3 protein: CSASSTGTAQETQYF. The CDR3 nucleotides read TGCAGTGCCAGTTCGACCGGGACAGCACAAGAGACCCAGTACTTC.